This T cell receptor beta chain was captured by sequencing in a study of blood T cell repertoires in COVID-19. Overall study: Samples taken during acute and convalescent COVID-19 were collected in the United States, Italy and Spain. T cells, B-cell-depleted T cells, or PBMCs supplied cDNA or gDNA.

The authors' processing: Counts of nucleated cells, estimated from reference gene primer amplification, were obtained. Repertoires were generated with immunoSEQ multiplex PCR, while TCRdb's copy carries only in-frame clones and drops some. V and J calls and clone size are given by that table; D and trimming were obtained from the DNA. The table includes 65,000 to 95,000 clones, 78% detected once. The source of this sequence is a human donor in a cohort sampled during active COVID-19. What was sequenced was peripheral blood.

The CDR3 DNA follows: TGTGCCAGCAGCTTGGGAGCCCAGCGGGGGGGGCAAGAGACCCAGTACTTC. Its translation: CASSLGAQRGGQETQYF. The chain has TRBV5-6 and TRBJ2-5; 10 nucleotides align to TRBD2. This CDR3 is 17 amino acids long. CDR1 and CDR2 (germline): SGHDT, YYEEEE. With V trimmed by 0 bases and J by 2 bases, 7 bases remained unmatched.